Described below is a single T cell receptor (beta chain) sequence and its context. The TCRbeta library was prepared with unique molecular identifiers. TCRdb redid the calling of the PCR reads with MiXCR, one entry per CDR3 protein. The table shows about 900,000 distinct CDR3 sequences, with about 31% occurring only once. This CDR3 comprises 15 residues. The germline V gene has CDR1 SGHRS and CDR2 YFSETQ. V lost 3 bases to trimming and J lost 3 bases, with 15 bases between them. The sample belongs to a study of T-cell reconstitution after alpha-beta-depleted transplantation in children. The chain is built from TRBV5-1 and TRBJ1-2; tentatively, D is TRBD1 (5 bases). This clonotype was sampled from a boy less than two years old who had a stem cell transplant for SCID, so the T cells may come from the graft donor. The sequencing here drew on PBMCs, mostly from graft donor cells, taken 360 days after TCRalphabeta/CD19-depleted stem cell transplant. As DNA, the CDR3 is TGCGCCAGCAGCTGGGACCGTGGCAGGGACTATGGCTACACCTTC. It specifies CASSWDRGRDYGYTF.